A single sample is the source of the 10 T cell receptor beta chains below, sequenced in a study of cytomegalovirus exposure and HLA in healthy donors. The PCR was carried out with 60 Vbeta primers and 13 Jbeta primers. The method was immunoSEQ multiplex PCR; TCRdb's version includes in-frame clones alone and lacks a portion of them. This sample yields approximately 180,000 clones, of which about 72% are seen a single time; roughly 2.5% belongs to the top ten. The sample consisted of PBMCs. The receptors shown here come from a human donor in good health.

V usage is TRBV29-1 and J usage is TRBJ1-2; D not certain. The CDR3 totals 13 residues. Trimming shortened V by 0 bases and J by 6 bases, and 11 bases separated the two germline ends. Germline loops: CDR1 SQVTM, CDR2 ANQGSEA. The chain's CDR3 is CSVEESGFDGYTF. The CDR3 bases are TGCAGCGTTGAAGAGTCGGGGTTCGATGGCTACACCTTC.

J is TRBJ1-1 and V is TRBV19; D is undetermined. The V and J ends lost 6 bases and 0 bases respectively, with 5 bases between them. CDR1 and CDR2 (germline): LNHDA, SQIVND (reference sequence). The CDR3 has 12 residues. In nucleotides, the CDR3 is TGTGCCAGTAGACGAGTGAACACTGAAGCTTTCTTT. Translated: CASRRVNTEAFF.

The chain combines TRBV10-3 with TRBJ2-5; 7 nucleotides match TRBD1. This CDR3 spans 15 amino acids. The germline CDR1 and CDR2 sequences are ENHRY and SYGVKD. The V segment lost 6 bases and the J segment 1 base; nucleotides outside the gene matches: 8. Written as DNA, the CDR3 is TGTGCCATCAGGACGGCGACAGGGTTCCAAGAGACCCAGTACTTC. Its translation is CAIRTATGFQETQYF.

The chain joins TRBV15 to TRBJ1-2; 8 bases map to TRBD1. CDR1 is LNHNV, CDR2 YYDKDF, per germline (reference sequence). V lost 4 bases and J lost 3; bases outside the gene matches: 7. The CDR3 extends over 15 amino acids. The CDR3, as DNA: TGTGCCACCAGCACTCCGACAGGGGCACACTATGGCTACACCTTC. Translation gives CATSTPTGAHYGYTF. The whole variable domain, remainder taken from reference TRBV15 and TRBJ1-2, is DAMVIQNPRYQVTQFGKPVTLSCSQTLNHNVMYWYQQKSSQAPKLLFHYYDKDFNNEADTPDNFQSRRPNTSFCFLDIRSPGLGDTAMYLCATSTPTGAHYGYTFGSGTRLTVV.

This clone came up once. The chain employs TRBV6-6 and TRBJ2-1; 7 bases match TRBD2. CDR3 size: 13 residues. V shed 2 bases and J 10 bases; nucleotides not matched to a gene: 5. Germline V lookup: CDR1 MNHNY, CDR2 SVGAGI (reference sequence). The CDR3 reads CASSYQREGEQFF. The CDR3 DNA sequence: TGTGCCAGCAGTTACCAAAGGGAGGGAGAGCAGTTCTTC.

The rearrangement uses TRBV6-5 and TRBJ1-5, with D possibly matching TRBD1 (5 bases). The length of the CDR3 is 15 residues. V was cut by 8 bases and J by 2 bases, with 16 bases left in between. CDR1 and CDR2 (germline): MNHEY, SVGAGI. The CDR3 DNA reads TGTGCCAGCGGGCAGACAGAGCATGGCAATCAGCCCCAGCATTTT. It yields the protein CASGQTEHGNQPQHF.

The rearrangement uses TRBV7-8 and TRBJ2-1; 8 nucleotides agree with TRBD2. The trim removed 5 bases at V and 5 bases at J, leaving 5 bases unmatched. This CDR3 comprises 14 residues. Germline assignment: CDR1 SGHVS and CDR2 FQNEAQ. CDR3 protein: CASSHAGGHNEQFF. In DNA form, the CDR3 reads TGTGCCAGCAGCCATGCGGGGGGCCACAATGAGCAGTTCTTC. The complete variable domain, with remaining parts taken from reference TRBV7-8 and TRBJ2-1, reads GAGVSQSPRYKVAKRGQDVALRCDPISGHVSLFWYQQALGQGPEFLTYFQNEAQLDKSGLPSDRFFAERPEGSVSTLKIQRTQQEDSAVYLCASSHAGGHNEQFFGPGTRLTVL.

The V call is TRBV19, the J call TRBJ1-4, with 7 positions matching TRBD1. Germline loops: CDR1 LNHDA, CDR2 SQIVND (reference sequence). V lost 6 bases to trimming and J lost 0 bases; unmatched junction nucleotides: 1. There are 14 residues in the CDR3. For the CDR3, the DNA is TGTGCCAGTAGCGACAGGGCAACTAATGAAAAACTGTTTTTT. Encoded protein: CASSDRATNEKLFF.

The chain uses TRBV6-5 and TRBJ1-1; 10 bases are a match to TRBD1. Germline assignment: CDR1 MNHEY and CDR2 SVGAGI. V shed 6 bases, J shed 11 bases, and the junction held 15 bases outside the gene matches. There are 15 residues in the CDR3. CDR3 in amino acids: CASSFRWGQGTGAFF. The CDR3, as DNA: TGTGCCAGCAGCTTCCGGTGGGGACAGGGGACGGGCGCTTTCTTT.

This clone showed up just a few times. The rearrangement uses TRBV2 and TRBJ1-5; D is undetermined. Between the trimmed V and J ends, which lost 2 bases and 4 bases, there was a span of 6 bases. CDR1 is SNHLY, CDR2 FYNNEI, per germline. The CDR3 has 13 amino acids. CDR3 amino acids: CASSEQRNQPQHF. In DNA, the CDR3 is TGTGCCAGCAGTGAACAGCGAAATCAGCCCCAGCATTTT.